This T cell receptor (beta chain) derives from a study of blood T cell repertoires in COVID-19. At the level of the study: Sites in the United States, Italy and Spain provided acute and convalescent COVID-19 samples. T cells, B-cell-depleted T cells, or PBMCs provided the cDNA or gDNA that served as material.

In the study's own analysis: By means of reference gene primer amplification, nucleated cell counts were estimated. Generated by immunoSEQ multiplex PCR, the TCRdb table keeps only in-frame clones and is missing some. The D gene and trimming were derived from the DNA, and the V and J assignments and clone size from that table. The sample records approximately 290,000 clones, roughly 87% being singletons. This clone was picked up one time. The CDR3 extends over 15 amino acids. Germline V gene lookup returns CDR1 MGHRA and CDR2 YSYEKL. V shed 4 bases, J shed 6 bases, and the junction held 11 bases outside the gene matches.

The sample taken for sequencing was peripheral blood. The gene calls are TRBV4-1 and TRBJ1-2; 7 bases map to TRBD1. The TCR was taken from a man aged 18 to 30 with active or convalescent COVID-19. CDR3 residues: CASSPVSDRVDGYTF. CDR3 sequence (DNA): TGCGCCAGCAGCCCTGTCTCTGACAGGGTGGATGGCTACACCTTC.